The clone carrying this T cell receptor beta chain was detected ten times or more. TCR beta CDR3 regions were amplified from RNA transcripts. During a first-round RT-PCR of the TCR CDR3, the HTBI primer set was used. TCRdb re-analysed the multiplex PCR reads in MiXCR, keeping a single row per CDR3 protein. The data show hundreds of thousands of distinct CDR3 sequences, with about 14% seen just once and around 4% held by the top ten. The data derive from a study of T cells in Graves' hyperthyroidism and ophthalmopathy. Subjects with ophthalmopathy showed a Clinical Activity Score no lower than 3, a NOSPECS grade no lower than 4, and a duration shorter than 3 months. Uncontrolled infection, other autoimmune disease, pregnancy or lactation led to exclusion. It was approximately 9.7 ml of fresh peripheral blood that supplied the PBMCs. The TCR comes from a woman between 35 and 50 years old with Graves' ophthalmopathy. Specimen: blood.

CDR3 loop: CSAKSGDIVQETQYF. DNA of the CDR3: TGCAGTGCTAAATCCGGGGACATCGTCCAAGAGACCCAGTACTTC. The chain combines TRBV20-1 with TRBJ2-5; D possibly corresponds to TRBD1 (6 bases). CDR1 DFQATT and CDR2 SNEGSKA come from the germline V gene (reference sequence). Trimming pared 4 bases from V and 1 base from J, leaving 16 bases between. The CDR3 is made up of 15 amino acids.